Listed below are T cell receptor beta chains from one sample, sequenced in a study of blood T cells in healthy people across ages. TCRdb re-derived calls from the 5' RACE reads in MiXCR, one entry per CDR3 protein. Here the sample spans approximately 800,000 distinct CDR3 sequences, roughly 46% being singletons. Source material: blood. The origin of the receptors is a man older than 75 in good health. CDR3s include the opening cysteine and the closing phenylalanine or tryptophan. A D gene is named only where the DNA matches it firmly. For some rows the clone size is stated as once, few or many, or as a class when expanded; others skip it.

D: TRBD1; V: TRBV4-1; length: 15; J: TRBJ2-7; size: .; DNA: TGCGCCAGCAGCCAGGTCCTGACAGGGATCTACGAGCAGTACTTC; CDR3: CASSQVLTGIYEQYF
D: TRBD2; V: TRBV15; length: 15; J: TRBJ2-1; size: few; DNA: TGTGCCACCAGCATCAGGACTAGCGGGAGTCCTGAGCAGTTCTTC; CDR3: CATSIRTSGSPEQFF
D: TRBD1; V: TRBV20-1; length: 14; J: TRBJ1-5; size: .; DNA: TGCAGTGCTAGACGGACAGGAGTAAATCAGCCCCAGCATTTT; CDR3: CSARRTGVNQPQHF
D: .; V: TRBV5-1; length: 16; J: TRBJ2-7; size: few; DNA: TGCGCCAGCAGCTGGGGGGCTACCGGGATGTACAATGAGCAGTACTTC; CDR3: CASSWGATGMYNEQYF
D: .; V: TRBV7-3; length: 14; J: TRBJ1-6; size: few; DNA: TGTGCCAGCAGCTTGGGTTCGGGAAATTCACCCCTCCACTTT; CDR3: CASSLGSGNSPLHF
D: TRBD1; V: TRBV7-2; length: 15; J: TRBJ1-4; size: .; DNA: TGTGCCAGCAGCATAATCGGACAGGGGAGAGAAAAACTGTTTTTT; CDR3: CASSIIGQGREKLFF
D: .; V: TRBV20-1; length: 14; J: TRBJ2-1; size: .; DNA: TGCAGTGCTAGGGGACCACGCTCCTACAATGAGCAGTTCTTC; CDR3: CSARGPRSYNEQFF
D: .; V: TRBV29-1; length: 13; J: TRBJ2-3; size: few; DNA: TGCAGCGTCGGGCAGCAGAGGGGAGATACGCAGTATTTT; CDR3: CSVGQQRGDTQYF
D: .; V: TRBV19; length: 14; J: TRBJ1-1; size: .; DNA: TGTGCCAGTAGTATAGGTGACAGGAACACTGAAGCTTTCTTT; CDR3: CASSIGDRNTEAFF
D: .; V: TRBV4-2; length: 17; J: TRBJ1-4; size: .; DNA: TGTGCCAGCAGCCAAGGGCCTGCCGGACAGTCTAATGAAAAACTGTTTTTT; CDR3: CASSQGPAGQSNEKLFF
D: TRBD1; V: TRBV27; length: 14; J: TRBJ1-4; size: .; DNA: TGTGCCAGCAGGGGACAGGGGACTAATGAAAAACTGTTTTTT; CDR3: CASRGQGTNEKLFF
D: TRBD1; V: TRBV6-6; length: 14; J: TRBJ1-5; size: few; DNA: TGTGCCAGCACTACGGACAGGGACAATCAGCCCCAGCATTTT; CDR3: CASTTDRDNQPQHF
D: TRBD1; V: TRBV2; length: 13; J: TRBJ2-7; size: .; DNA: TGTGCCAGCAACATAGACAGGGGTCACGAGCAGTACTTC; CDR3: CASNIDRGHEQYF
D: .; V: TRBV10-3; length: 14; J: TRBJ1-2; size: .; DNA: TGTGCCATCAGTGAGTCTAGGCTTCAAGGGGGCTACACCTTC; CDR3: CAISESRLQGGYTF
D: .; V: TRBV9; length: 16; J: TRBJ2-1; size: few; DNA: TGTGCCAGCAGCCCGTCGGGCAGGGTCTCCTACAATGAGCAGTTCTTC; CDR3: CASSPSGRVSYNEQFF
D: .; V: TRBV7-2; length: 18; J: TRBJ2-6; size: .; DNA: TGTGTCAGCAGCCCCTTCTTCCGGGCTTCCTCTGGGGCCAACGTCCTGACTTTC; CDR3: CVSSPFFRASSGANVLTF
D: TRBD2; V: TRBV12-3/TRBV12-4; length: 15; J: TRBJ2-3; size: few; DNA: TGTGCCAGCAGTTTAGGGGGTCTAGCGGGGGGATTTCTGTATTTT; CDR3: CASSLGGLAGGFLYF
D: .; V: TRBV12-3/TRBV12-4; length: 14; J: TRBJ1-2; size: .; DNA: TGTGCCAGCAGTTTACAGAGTGCTGACTATGGCTACACCTTC; CDR3: CASSLQSADYGYTF
D: .; V: TRBV4-1; length: 17; J: TRBJ2-3; size: .; DNA: TGCGCCAGCAGCCGGCGGGGGACAGGAGTATCCGTAGATACGCAGTATTTT; CDR3: CASSRRGTGVSVDTQYF
D: TRBD1; V: TRBV7-8; length: 15; J: TRBJ1-5; size: few; DNA: TGTGCCAGCAGCCCTTCGGGACAGGGGAATCAGCCCCAGCATTTT; CDR3: CASSPSGQGNQPQHF
D: .; V: TRBV3-1; length: 17; J: TRBJ2-1; size: .; DNA: TGTGCCAGCAGCCAAGATTGGGAGGCGGGGTTGACGAATGAGCAGTTCTTC; CDR3: CASSQDWEAGLTNEQFF
D: .; V: TRBV2; length: 11; J: TRBJ2-7; size: few; DNA: TGTGCCAGCAGGACCGCCGGTGAGCAGTACTTC; CDR3: CASRTAGEQYF
D: .; V: TRBV7-2; length: 17; J: TRBJ2-4; size: few; DNA: TGTGCCAGCAGCTCGCTAGATTCGGGGATAACCAAAAACATTCAGTACTTC; CDR3: CASSSLDSGITKNIQYF
D: .; V: TRBV3-1; length: 13; J: TRBJ1-1; size: .; DNA: TGTGCCAGCAGCCATTTACAGGGAACTGAAGCTTTCTTT; CDR3: CASSHLQGTEAFF
D: .; V: TRBV12-3/TRBV12-4; length: 16; J: TRBJ1-5; size: few; DNA: TGTGCCAGCAGTTTGGGGACTGGGGGCATCAATCAGCCCCAGCATTTT; CDR3: CASSLGTGGINQPQHF
D: .; V: TRBV20-1; length: 13; J: TRBJ1-2; size: .; DNA: TGCAGTGCGTGGGCCGCGCGGGTCTATGGCTACACCTTC; CDR3: CSAWAARVYGYTF
D: .; V: TRBV24-1; length: 14; J: TRBJ2-1; size: .; DNA: TGTGCCACCAGTGATCGGGACTCCTACAATGAGCAGTTCTTC; CDR3: CATSDRDSYNEQFF
D: .; V: TRBV27; length: 14; J: TRBJ2-7; size: .; DNA: TGTGCCAGCAGTTTATACGACACTTACTACGAGCAGTACTTC; CDR3: CASSLYDTYYEQYF
D: .; V: TRBV27; length: 11; J: TRBJ2-7; size: many; DNA: TGTGCCAGCAGCCGGGGGCGCGAGCAGTACTTC; CDR3: CASSRGREQYF
D: .; V: TRBV4-3; length: 16; J: TRBJ2-6; size: .; DNA: TGCGCCAGCAGCCAAGAATATCGGCCCGGGGCCAACGTCCTGACTTTC; CDR3: CASSQEYRPGANVLTF
D: .; V: TRBV12-3/TRBV12-4; length: 14; J: TRBJ1-3; size: .; DNA: TGTGCCAGCAGTACCGCAGGATCTGGAAACACCATATATTTT; CDR3: CASSTAGSGNTIYF
D: TRBD1; V: TRBV20-1; length: 14; J: TRBJ2-7; size: few; DNA: TGCAGTGCTCGCCCGGGACAGGGACTCTACGAGCAGTACTTC; CDR3: CSARPGQGLYEQYF
D: .; V: TRBV7-9; length: 15; J: TRBJ2-3; size: many; DNA: TGTGCCAGCAGCTCCGCAGCCGGACTAAGAGATACGCAGTATTTT; CDR3: CASSSAAGLRDTQYF
D: .; V: TRBV7-3; length: 14; J: TRBJ2-1; size: .; DNA: TGTGCCAGCAGCCGTTCCGGGAGATACAATGAGCAGTTCTTC; CDR3: CASSRSGRYNEQFF
D: .; V: TRBV5-1; length: 14; J: TRBJ2-1; size: many; DNA: TGCGCCAGCAGCTTGGCGGGTGCCTACAATGAGCAGTTCTTC; CDR3: CASSLAGAYNEQFF
D: TRBD2; V: TRBV5-1; length: 18; J: TRBJ2-7; size: .; DNA: TGCGCCAGCAGTCTGAGAACACCTAGCGGAGGCTCCTACAATGAGCAGTACTTC; CDR3: CASSLRTPSGGSYNEQYF
D: .; V: TRBV6-5; length: 13; J: TRBJ2-1; size: few; DNA: TGTGCCAGCAGTTACCGAAAGTACAATGAGCAGTTCTTC; CDR3: CASSYRKYNEQFF
D: .; V: TRBV25-1; length: 18; J: TRBJ2-3; size: .; DNA: TGTGCCAGCACCACATGGATGGTTAGTCGAAATAGGAGTGATACGCAGTATTTT; CDR3: CASTTWMVSRNRSDTQYF
D: .; V: TRBV3-1; length: 14; J: TRBJ2-7; size: few; DNA: TGTGCCAGCAACCAAGCGTGGGGTCTGGACGAGCAGTACTTC; CDR3: CASNQAWGLDEQYF
D: .; V: TRBV5-6; length: 15; J: TRBJ2-2; size: .; DNA: TGTGCCAGCAGCTCCGGACAGCGGAACACCGGGGAGCTGTTTTTT; CDR3: CASSSGQRNTGELFF
D: TRBD1; V: TRBV14; length: 19; J: TRBJ1-4; size: .; DNA: TGTGCCAGCAGCCAGTCCCGGACAGGACTCAAAGCGTCCTACGAAAAACTGTTTTTT; CDR3: CASSQSRTGLKASYEKLFF
D: .; V: TRBV2; length: 18; J: TRBJ1-5; size: few; DNA: TGTGCCACGCGAAGAGGGCAGGGCGGTAGGAACAGCAATCAGCCCCAGCATTTT; CDR3: CATRRGQGGRNSNQPQHF
D: .; V: TRBV29-1; length: 12; J: TRBJ2-1; size: .; DNA: TGCAGCGTTGAACAGGTTGGGGATGAGCAGTTCTTC; CDR3: CSVEQVGDEQFF
D: .; V: TRBV18; length: 15; J: TRBJ1-5; size: once; DNA: TGTGCCAGCTCACCAGCCGGGGGCGCAGATCAGCCCCAGCATTTT; CDR3: CASSPAGGADQPQHF
D: .; V: TRBV6-2/TRBV6-3; length: 13; J: TRBJ2-5; size: many; DNA: TGTGCCAGCAGTTTAGGAGTACGTGAGACCCAGTACTTC; CDR3: CASSLGVRETQYF
D: .; V: TRBV27; length: 15; J: TRBJ2-1; size: .; DNA: TGTGCCAGCACCCTGGGGGGTCCAGGCCACAATGAGCAGTTCTTC; CDR3: CASTLGGPGHNEQFF
D: TRBD2; V: TRBV20-1; length: 14; J: TRBJ2-1; size: once; DNA: TGCTGTGCTAGAGGCTGGCGGGAGGACAATGAGCAGTTCTTC; CDR3: CCARGWREDNEQFF
D: .; V: TRBV15; length: 13; J: TRBJ1-4; size: few; DNA: TGTGCCACCAGCAAAACAACTAATGAAAAACTGTTTTTT; CDR3: CATSKTTNEKLFF
D: TRBD2; V: TRBV9; length: 15; J: TRBJ2-1; size: .; DNA: TGTGCCAGCAGCGTAGAAGGGACTAGCAACAATGAGCAGTTCTTC; CDR3: CASSVEGTSNNEQFF
D: TRBD2; V: TRBV6-6; length: 16; J: TRBJ2-5; size: .; DNA: TGTGCCAGCAGGTCGGGGGGGGCTAGCGGGGACAATGAGCAGTACTTC; CDR3: CASRSGGASGDNEQYF
D: .; V: TRBV27; length: 14; J: TRBJ2-5; size: .; DNA: TGTGCCAGCAGTGGGTGGGGGGCGGAAGAGACCAAGTACTTC; CDR3: CASSGWGAEETKYF
D: .; V: TRBV7-2; length: 14; J: TRBJ1-5; size: .; DNA: TGTGCCAGCAGCTTAGTTTTAGGGGATCAGCCCCAGCATTTT; CDR3: CASSLVLGDQPQHF
D: .; V: TRBV13; length: 14; J: TRBJ2-1; size: once; DNA: TGTGCCAGCAGCGTAGTTCAGCGTGCGGATGAGCAGTTCTTC; CDR3: CASSVVQRADEQFF
D: TRBD1; V: TRBV27; length: 14; J: TRBJ2-5; size: few; DNA: TGTGCCAGCAGTCAACCGGGACAGGGAGTGACCCAGTACTTC; CDR3: CASSQPGQGVTQYF
D: TRBD2; V: TRBV10-3; length: 14; J: TRBJ2-1; size: .; DNA: TGTGCCGTCAGTGCTCCGGGGGGCTACAATGAGCAGTTCTTC; CDR3: CAVSAPGGYNEQFF
D: .; V: TRBV12-3/TRBV12-4; length: 12; J: TRBJ2-7; size: few; DNA: TGTGCCAGCAGTTTCCGAACTCCCGAGCAGTACTTC; CDR3: CASSFRTPEQYF
D: .; V: TRBV11-1; length: 13; J: TRBJ1-5; size: .; DNA: TGTGCCAGCAGCTTAAACCGTGATCAGCCCCAGCATTTT; CDR3: CASSLNRDQPQHF
D: TRBD1; V: TRBV24-1; length: 16; J: TRBJ2-1; size: .; DNA: TGTGCCACCAGTGACACCGGGACAGGGGCCAACAATGAGCAGTTCTTC; CDR3: CATSDTGTGANNEQFF
D: .; V: TRBV6-5; length: 13; J: TRBJ2-7; size: .; DNA: TGTGCCAGCAGAGGGGGGGATTCCTACGAGCAGTACTTC; CDR3: CASRGGDSYEQYF